This T cell receptor (beta chain) derives from a study of blood T cell repertoires in COVID-19. Between the trimmed V and J ends, which lost 6 bases and 2 bases, there was a span of 10 bases. CDR3 size: 14 residues. CDR1 and CDR2 (germline): KGHDR, SFDVKD. Clones were sequenced by immunoSEQ multiplex PCR, and TCRdb holds only the in-frame ones, with some missing. Counted here are 46,000 or so clones, around 86% occurring once; the ten biggest clones make up about a sixth. V is TRBV24-1 and J is TRBJ2-1, with TRBD1 as a possible D gene (5 bases). The sample consisted of peripheral blood. This TCR was recovered from a man aged 55 to 70 with active or convalescent COVID-19. The CDR3 nucleotides read TGTGCCACCAGTCCGACAGATCCCTACAATGAGCAGTTCTTC. Its protein product is CATSPTDPYNEQFF.